The entry below gives a single T cell receptor beta chain sequence along with its context. The data derive from a study of blood T cell repertoires in COVID-19. Study as a whole: Acute-phase and convalescent COVID-19 samples originated in the United States, Italy and Spain. In each case, the material was cDNA or gDNA derived from T cells, B-cell-depleted T cells, or PBMCs.

Trimming took off 4 bases at V and 3 bases at J, with 9 bases between the two ends. The CDR3 covers 13 residues. CDR1 and CDR2 (germline): SGHVS, FQNEAQ. Original handling: Reference gene primer amplification yielded estimated nucleated cell counts. TCRdb's copy holds only in-frame clones and misses some; the assay was immunoSEQ multiplex PCR. Clone size and the V and J calls come from that table; the DNA yielded D and trimming. Of around 97,000 clones in the sample, approximately 84% were seen once. The J gene is TRBJ1-2, the V gene TRBV7-8; D unclear. Sequenced: peripheral blood. The receptor was derived from a human donor in a cohort sampled during active COVID-19. Here the CDR3 reads CASSSHSYYGYTF. CDR3 DNA sequence: TGTGCCAGCAGCTCCCACAGTTACTATGGCTACACCTTC.